This record covers a single T cell receptor (beta chain). This sample was included in a study of T cells after yellow fever vaccination. Per germline, CDR1 ENHRY and CDR2 SYGVKD. The CDR3 length is 17 residues. Trimming removed 8 bases at V and 2 bases at J, with 21 bases between. In TCRdb, the 5' RACE reads were re-called with MiXCR into one record per CDR3 protein. This sample has approximately 550,000 distinct CDR3 sequences, with 19% found just once. The TCR comes from a man aged 25-40 years who received the YFV17D yellow fever vaccine. The source was PBMCs, collected 15 days after the yellow fever booster vaccination. J is TRBJ2-2 and V is TRBV10-3; D gene ambiguous. As DNA, the CDR3 is TGTGCCATCTTGGCTACCCCCACCAGCACCAACACCGGGGAGCTGTTTTTT. Its translation: CAILATPTSTNTGELFF.